A selection of T cell receptor beta chains follows, all from one sample in a study of blood T cell repertoires in COVID-19. Using immunoSEQ multiplex PCR, the repertoire was profiled, and TCRdb retains in-frame clones only, with some absent. The repertoire holds just over 60,000 clones, about three quarters seen once, with under 25% in the top ten. The sequenced sample was peripheral blood. The source of these receptors is a man aged 30-40 years with COVID-19, enrolled during active disease. Each CDR3 is given with its conserved first and last residue. Rows give clone size only sometimes, using once, few, many, or a class for an expanded clone.

>TRBV5-1|TRBJ1-1|NA
CASSLGRGVGTEAFF
>TRBV4-1|TRBJ2-7|NA
CASSQGLAGDYEQYF
>TRBV11-3|TRBJ2-5|NA
CASSATRDRGRLAQYF
>TRBV11-2|TRBJ2-7|NA
CASSLERSASYEQYF
>TRBV7-6|TRBJ2-1|NA
CASSHPVLADNEQFF
>TRBV9|TRBJ1-6|NA
CASSVRSTNSPLHF
>TRBV19|TRBJ1-4|NA
CASSALPGLEKLFF
>TRBV11-2|TRBJ2-3|few
CASSPAANTDTQYF
>TRBV6-2/TRBV6-3|TRBJ2-3|NA
CASSPTRTSGNTDTQYF
>TRBV5-1|TRBJ2-1|NA
CASSWTASYNEQFF
>TRBV28|TRBJ2-1|NA
CASSSLAWSSYNEQFF
>TRBV6-5|TRBJ2-6|NA
CASSFQRGGNVLTF
>TRBV3-1/TRBV3-2|TRBJ2-2|NA
CASSQGQGMNTGELFF
>TRBV30|TRBJ1-3|NA
CARSQGNTIYF
>TRBV27|TRBJ1-6|NA
CASSLRGAWDSPLHF
>TRBV7-6|TRBJ2-2|NA
CASSFAFRLSNTGELFF
>TRBV9|TRBJ1-5|NA
CASSGGGDYQPQHF
>TRBV27|TRBJ2-7|NA
CASSLDIIAYEQYF
>TRBV5-5|TRBJ2-5|NA
CASSLWDRSQETQYF
>TRBV3-1/TRBV3-2|TRBJ2-2|NA
CASSPPGQDTGELFF
>TRBV7-2|TRBJ1-2|NA
CASSMGQTQFNYGYTF
>TRBV25-1|TRBJ2-6|NA
CASSVLYSGANVLTF
>TRBV4-3|TRBJ1-1|NA
CASSQESVNTEAFF
>TRBV11-3|TRBJ2-5|NA
CASSLVWSGPETQYF
>TRBV5-1|TRBJ1-1|NA
CASSFQMNTEAFF
>TRBV5-4|TRBJ2-7|NA
CASSVLKRGGEQYF
>TRBV9|TRBJ1-5|NA
CASSVEGVGNQPQHF
>TRBV28|TRBJ1-5|NA
CASTLLGAQPQHF
>TRBV5-1|TRBJ2-5|once
CASSLERGLAETQYF
>TRBV5-1|TRBJ2-1|many
CASSLVGSGRANSSYNEQFF
>TRBV10-3|TRBJ2-7|NA
CAISEPDRGFYEQYF
>TRBV3-1/TRBV3-2|TRBJ1-1|NA
CASSHRGDDTEAFF
>TRBV19|TRBJ2-5|NA
CASRSTGWSQETQYF
>TRBV19|TRBJ2-3|NA
CASSIMGGPTDTQYF
>TRBV3-1/TRBV3-2|TRBJ2-7|NA
CASSPIRGQQYF
>TRBV5-8|TRBJ2-7|once
CASSLGTSGLSEQYF
>TRBV4-2|TRBJ2-3|few
CASSQETSGGTDTQYF
>TRBV7-6|TRBJ2-1|NA
CASSLVAVTDSYNEQFF
>TRBV5-6|TRBJ1-4|NA
CASSLGGQVANEKLFF
>TRBV4-1|TRBJ2-2|NA
CASSQDFGGPTGELFF
>TRBV10-3|TRBJ1-1|NA
CAISESRTGGKWTEAFF
>TRBV12-3/TRBV12-4|TRBJ2-7|NA
CASSLREYYEQYF
>TRBV7-2|TRBJ1-2|NA
CASSLTLVGDYGYTF
>TRBV7-2|TRBJ1-1|NA
CASSLGGQNTEAFF
>TRBV5-6|TRBJ1-2|NA
CASSYTGTANYGYTF
>TRBV30|TRBJ1-5|NA
CAWENYGTSNQPQHF
>TRBV9|TRBJ1-1|NA
CASSPTWAGQGEAFF
>TRBV29-1|TRBJ2-3|once
CSVGVAGTDTQYF
>TRBV11-2|TRBJ2-1|NA
CASRLAGSNEQFF
>TRBV24-1|TRBJ2-2|NA
CATSDLAGGDTGELFF